Below, 19 T cell receptor beta chains from the same sample are listed, as sequenced in a study of blood T cell repertoires in COVID-19 (dated by TCRdb to the early 2020s). The method behind the library was the immunoSEQ multiplex PCR assay. TCRdb's version of the immuneACCESS table is confined to in-frame rearrangements and falls short of the full clone set. An unresolved V gene accounts for under half of the shortfall where checked; the remainder is of unknown origin. This sample lists approximately 170,000 clones; 84% were detected once. In total, the top ten clones hold approximately 7.7% of the sample. Sequencing was performed on peripheral blood. The receptors were sampled from a man in his forties or fifties who had recovered from COVID-19.

This clone was seen a single time. The gene calls are TRBV5-4 and TRBJ1-2; 7 nucleotides agree with TRBD1. Germline V gene lookup returns CDR1 SGHNT and CDR2 YYREEE (reference sequence). V was clipped by 0 bases and J by 8 bases; unmatched bases: 10. There are 15 residues in the CDR3. The CDR3: CASSLGDRELYGYTF. CDR3 coding DNA: TGTGCCAGCAGCTTGGGTGACAGGGAGCTATACGGCTACACCTTC.

This clone has more than one count but fewer than ten. The chain is built from TRBV19 and TRBJ2-3; D possibly corresponds to TRBD1 (6 bases). The CDR3 runs 12 residues. The germline CDR1 and CDR2 sequences are LNHDA and SQIVND (reference sequence). V lost 8 bases, J lost 3 bases, and 9 bases lay in between. The DNA of the CDR3 is TGTGCCAGTCGAAGGGGGACAGATACGCAGTATTTT. Amino acid sequence: CASRRGTDTQYF.

The chain combines TRBV6-5 with TRBJ2-7; 10 nucleotides align to TRBD1. Trimming took 6 bases from V and 2 from J; bases not matched to a gene: 1. The CDR3 contains 13 residues. Per germline, CDR1 MNHEY and CDR2 SVGAGI. The CDR3 DNA is TGTGCCAGCAGAGGACAGGGGGCCTACGAGCAGTACTTC. This encodes CASRGQGAYEQYF.

The rearrangement uses TRBV25-1 and TRBJ2-1, with a tentative D call TRBD1 (5 bases). This CDR3 contains 12 residues. Germline lookup yields CDR1 MGHDK and CDR2 SYGVNS. V was pared by 7 bases and J by 6 bases, with 10 bases between. The CDR3 spells CASNMGLNEQFF. The DNA for the CDR3 is TGTGCCAGCAACATGGGGCTCAATGAGCAGTTCTTC.

The V call is TRBV19, the J call TRBJ2-2, with 8 bases that match TRBD1. In germline, CDR1 is LNHDA, CDR2 SQIVND (reference sequence). The CDR3 runs to 14 residues. Losses at the gene ends were 7 bases for V and 0 bases for J; bases not matched to a gene: 1. The chain's CDR3 is CASKGQANTGELFF. The DNA for the CDR3 is TGTGCCAGTAAGGGACAGGCGAACACCGGGGAGCTGTTTTTT.

This rearrangement joins TRBV7-2 to TRBJ1-4; maybe TRBD1 (6 bases). Germline V gives CDR1 SGHTA, CDR2 FQGNSA. V was shortened by 5 bases and J by 7 bases, with 17 bases between the two germline ends. The CDR3 totals 15 residues. CDR3: CASSQSWGPGEKLFF. The DNA for the CDR3 is TGTGCCAGCAGCCAATCGTGGGGGCCGGGTGAAAAACTGTTTTTT.

The chain couples TRBV4-3 to TRBJ2-1, with 7 bases identical to TRBD1. The V gene's germline CDR1 is LGHNA and CDR2 YSLEER. The V segment lost 1 base and the J segment 3 bases; nucleotides outside the gene matches: 6. The CDR3 has 16 amino acids. CDR3 protein: CASSQVSGGLYNEQFF. DNA of the CDR3: TGCGCCAGCAGCCAAGTTTCAGGGGGTCTCTACAATGAGCAGTTCTTC.

The CDR3 region has the DNA TGTGCCTGGAGTGTACTGGGCAATCAGCCCCAGCATTTT. It specifies CAWSVLGNQPQHF. The chain joins TRBV30 to TRBJ1-5; D is unclear. This CDR3 spans 13 amino acids. Germline values: CDR1 GTSNPN, CDR2 SVGIG (reference sequence). The V end was cut by 0 bases, the J end by 2 bases, with 5 bases between.

The CDR3 spells CASSYPRGGQETQYF. For the CDR3, the DNA is TGTGCCAGCAGTTATCCCCGCGGGGGGCAAGAGACCCAGTACTTC. The chain joins TRBV6-2 or TRBV6-3 to TRBJ2-5, with 8 bases lining up with TRBD2. The CDR3 has 15 residues. Germline V gene sequence: CDR1 MNHEY, CDR2 SVGEGT. J lost 2 bases, V lost 3 bases, and 5 bases had no gene match.

This clone came up once. This chain connects TRBV7-9 to TRBJ2-7; TRBD1 is a possible D gene (6 bases). The V and J ends lost 7 bases and 6 bases respectively, with 13 bases between them. The CDR3 totals 12 residues. Germline V gives CDR1 SEHNR, CDR2 FQNEAQ (reference sequence). CDR3 residues: CASNEGVAEQYF. CDR3 bases: TGTGCCAGCAATGAGGGGGTAGCCGAGCAGTACTTC. Full variable domain (remainder filled in from reference TRBV7-9 and TRBJ2-7): DTGVSQNPRHKITKRGQNVTFRCDPISEHNRLYWYRQTLGQGPEFLTYFQNEAQLEKSRLLSDRFSAERPKGSFSTLEIQRTEQGDSAMYLCASNEGVAEQYFGPGTRLTVT.

The chain combines TRBV7-2 with TRBJ2-7; D is unclear. Germline CDR1 reads SGHTA; CDR2 reads FQGNSA. Deletions cut 4 bases from V and 2 bases from J, with 9 bases between. The CDR3 runs 13 residues. The CDR3 DNA follows: TGTGCCAGCAGCTCTTTGGAGCCCTACGAGCAGTACTTC. Amino acids: CASSSLEPYEQYF.

The chain couples TRBV18 to TRBJ2-3; 10 nucleotides align to TRBD2. CDR3 length: 17 residues. Germline lookup yields CDR1 KGHSH and CDR2 LQKENI. V lost 0 bases to trimming and J lost 1 base; unmatched junction nucleotides: 4. CDR3 sequence: CASSPPGLAGGTDTQYF. The CDR3 bases are TGTGCCAGCTCACCACCGGGTCTAGCGGGGGGCACAGATACGCAGTATTTT.

The chain joins TRBV6-5 to TRBJ2-2; no clear D. Germline V lookup: CDR1 MNHEY, CDR2 SVGAGI. V was clipped by 7 bases and J by 6 bases, with 6 bases between them. CDR3 size: 11 residues. The CDR3 DNA is TGTGCCAGCAACAACGCCGGGGAGCTGTTTTTT. This codes for CASNNAGELFF.

There are a few counts of this clone. CDR3 residues: CASSVGDGGEKLFF. For the CDR3, the DNA is TGTGCCAGCAGCGTGGGGGACGGGGGTGAAAAACTGTTTTTT. This rearrangement joins TRBV9 to TRBJ1-4, with a tentative D call TRBD1 (5 bases). Germline V gene sequence: CDR1 SGDLS, CDR2 YYNGEE. The CDR3 totals 14 residues. V lost 2 bases and J 7 bases, leaving 12 bases between the germline ends.

This rearrangement joins TRBV6-4 to TRBJ1-1; D gene uncertain. Trimming cost V 0 bases and J 1 base, with 6 bases left between them. CDR3 length: 14 residues. CDR1 MRHNA and CDR2 SNTAGT come from the germline V gene. The CDR3 reads CASSDSWQNTEAFF. In DNA form, the CDR3 reads TGTGCCAGCAGTGACTCGTGGCAGAACACTGAAGCTTTCTTT.

This clone was recorded once. This chain uses TRBV7-6 with TRBJ2-1, with 9 bases aligning to TRBD2. The CDR3 contains 15 residues. With 3 bases clipped from V and 2 bases from J, the junction kept 2 bases outside the gene matches. CDR1 is SGHVS and CDR2 is FNYEAQ in the germline V gene. The CDR3 nucleotides are TGTGCCAGCAGCTTTCGACTAGCGGCCTACAATGAGCAGTTCTTC. Its translation: CASSFRLAAYNEQFF.

The chain joins TRBV5-6 to TRBJ1-5, with TRBD1 matching 9 bases. CDR1 SGHDT and CDR2 YYEEEE come from the germline V gene. V dropped 3 bases and J dropped 0; count of bases not matched to a gene: 4. The CDR3 has 16 residues. In nucleotides, the CDR3 is TGTGCCAGCAGCTGGTGGACAGGGGCTAGCAATCAGCCCCAGCATTTT. Residues: CASSWWTGASNQPQHF. Drawing the rest from reference TRBV5-6 and TRBJ1-5, the complete variable domain is DAGVTQSPTHLIKTRGQQVTLRCSPKSGHDTVSWYQQALGQGPQFIFQYYEEEERQRGNFPDRFSGHQFPNYSSELNVNALLLGDSALYLCASSWWTGASNQPQHFGDGTRLSIL.

This chain connects TRBV5-5 to TRBJ1-2, with D perhaps TRBD1 (5 bases). Germline CDR1 reads SGHKS; CDR2 reads YYEKEE (reference sequence). The CDR3 has 14 amino acids. Trimming stripped 0 bases from V and 3 bases from J, with 9 bases between. The CDR3 spells CASSLVGGDYGYTF. The CDR3 nucleotides are TGTGCCAGCAGCTTGGTCGGAGGGGACTATGGCTACACCTTC. The full variable domain, rest sourced from reference TRBV5-5 and TRBJ1-2, is DAGVTQSPTHLIKTRGQQVTLRCSPISGHKSVSWYQQVLGQGPQFIFQYYEKEERGRGNFPDRFSARQFPNYSSELNVNALLLGDSALYLCASSLVGGDYGYTFGSGTRLTVV.

The V call is TRBV3-1 (or the pseudogene TRBV3-2), the J call TRBJ2-3; possible D gene TRBD1, 6 bases. The CDR3 totals 16 residues. V was clipped by 8 bases and J by 2 bases, with 20 bases between them. Germline lookup yields CDR1 LGHDT and CDR2 YNNKEL (reference sequence). As DNA, the CDR3 is TGTGCCAGCCAGGCGGGCGGCAGGGGTGTCACAGATACGCAGTATTTT. As protein: CASQAGGRGVTDTQYF.